This entry describes one T cell receptor (beta chain). TCRdb independently ran MiXCR on the 5' RACE reads; one entry per CDR3 protein. The table shows under 300,000 distinct CDR3 sequences, with approximately 13% occurring only once. The record originates from a study of T cells after yellow fever vaccination. In the study overall: Libraries from low-cell-number fractions were prepared with the SMART-Seq v4 Ultra Low Input RNA kit.

CDR1 SEHNR and CDR2 FQNEAQ come from the germline V gene (reference sequence). Trimming pared 2 bases from V and 0 bases from J, leaving 8 bases between. The length of the CDR3 is 14 residues. This rearrangement joins TRBV7-9 to TRBJ2-7; D assignment may be TRBD1 or TRBD2 (5 bases each). The TCR comes from a man aged 30-40 years who received the YFV17D yellow fever vaccine. The source material was CD4+ T cells sorted from PBMCs, sampled 45 days after the yellow fever booster vaccination. The CDR3 region is CASSLRDVSYEQYF. The CDR3 bases are TGTGCCAGCAGCTTAAGGGACGTCTCCTACGAGCAGTACTTC.